This passage covers 23 T cell receptor beta chains from one sample sequenced in a study of T cell responses to AZD1222 COVID-19 vaccine. The method was immunoSEQ multiplex PCR; TCRdb's version includes in-frame clones alone and lacks a portion of them. The sample shows 150,000 or so clones, about 93% of them seen only once. Material: peripheral blood, obtained on day 0 of MenACWY control vaccination. These receptors were collected from an adult in good health.

The genes are TRBV6-5 and TRBJ2-7; 7 bases agree with TRBD2. The CDR3 spans 14 residues. Germline V gene lookup returns CDR1 MNHEY and CDR2 SVGAGI. The V and J ends lost 6 bases and 2 bases, in that order; junction bases with no gene match: 7. CDR3: CASRAGITTYEQYF. CDR3 DNA sequence: TGTGCCAGCAGAGCGGGGATCACGACCTACGAGCAGTACTTC.

This clone was recorded a few times. This chain joins TRBV5-1 and TRBJ2-2; a weak D match, TRBD1 (6 bases). V was cut by 2 bases and J by 4 bases, with 12 bases left in between. CDR1 and CDR2 from the germline V gene are SGHRS and YFSETQ. The CDR3 loop spans 15 amino acids. CDR3 in DNA: TGCGCCAGCAGCTTAAGACAGGCAGTCACCGGGGAGCTGTTTTTT. This gives the protein CASSLRQAVTGELFF. The variable domain in full, completed from reference TRBV5-1 and TRBJ2-2, reads KAGVTQTPRYLIKTRGQQVTLSCSPISGHRSVSWYQQTPGQGLQFLFEYFSETQRNKGNFPGRFSGRQFSNSRSEMNVSTLELGDSALYLCASSLRQAVTGELFFGEGSRLTVL.

The chain combines TRBV7-3 with TRBJ1-2; D gene uncertain. The CDR3 has 13 amino acids. Trimming pared 5 bases from V and 7 bases from J, leaving 14 bases between. Germline CDR1 is SGHTA and CDR2 is FQGTGA. CDR3 protein: CASSPRPGGGYTF. The DNA for the CDR3 is TGTGCCAGCAGCCCCCGGCCGGGTGGTGGCTACACCTTC.

The CDR3 sequence is CASSPDREYEQYF. The CDR3 DNA reads as TGTGCCAGCAGCCCTGACAGGGAATACGAGCAGTACTTC. The rearrangement links TRBV2 to TRBJ2-7, with 7 nucleotides matching TRBD1. The CDR3 sequence is 13 residues long. CDR1 and CDR2 from the germline V gene are SNHLY and FYNNEI. V shed 6 bases, J shed 4 bases, and the junction held 6 bases outside the gene matches.

The chain links TRBV6-5 to TRBJ1-1; tentatively, D is TRBD1 (5 bases). The CDR3 runs 14 residues. Germline V gene data show CDR1 as MNHEY and CDR2 as SVGAGI. Trimming removed 1 base from V and 5 bases from J, with 11 bases in between. The CDR3 DNA is TGTGCCAGCAGTTACTTGGGGGGTGAAACTGAAGCTTTCTTT. It codes for CASSYLGGETEAFF.

Here the CDR3 DNA reads TGTGCCAGCAGCCAAGAACCCGGGGGCGGTCAGCCCCAGCATTTT. Residues: CASSQEPGGGQPQHF. The chain employs TRBV3-1 (or the pseudogene TRBV3-2) and TRBJ1-5; D possibly corresponds to TRBD1 (6 bases). The germline gives CDR1 LGHDT, CDR2 YNNKEL (reference sequence). The length of the CDR3 is 15 residues. The V end was cut by 0 bases, the J end by 6 bases, with 12 bases between.

V is TRBV4-2 and J is TRBJ2-7; D is unresolved. CDR3 length equals 16 residues. Germline V gene sequence: CDR1 LGHNA, CDR2 YNFKEQ. V dropped 0 bases and J dropped 0 bases, with 12 bases sitting between them. CDR3 in DNA: TGTGCCAGCAGCCAAGACAGGTTATCCTTCTCCTACGAGCAGTACTTC. Translated: CASSQDRLSFSYEQYF.

V is TRBV7-8 and J is TRBJ1-4; D might be TRBD1 (6 bases). This CDR3 is 19 amino acids long. Germline CDR1 SGHVS, CDR2 FQNEAQ. Trimming took off 5 bases at V and 0 bases at J, with 22 bases between the two ends. CDR3 in amino acids: CASSPTKDRMIPTNEKLFF. For the CDR3, the DNA is TGTGCCAGCAGCCCGACGAAAGACAGGATGATTCCAACTAATGAAAAACTGTTTTTT. Supplemented by reference TRBV7-8 and TRBJ1-4, the full variable domain reads GAGVSQSPRYKVAKRGQDVALRCDPISGHVSLFWYQQALGQGPEFLTYFQNEAQLDKSGLPSDRFFAERPEGSVSTLKIQRTQQEDSAVYLCASSPTKDRMIPTNEKLFFGSGTQLSVL.

The chain uses TRBV5-1 and TRBJ2-3; 10 bases fit TRBD2. V shed 4 bases and J 3 bases; nucleotides not matched to a gene: 5. This CDR3 has 15 residues. Germline values: CDR1 SGHRS, CDR2 YFSETQ. CDR3: CASSPGLAETDTQYF. The CDR3 DNA reads as TGCGCCAGCAGCCCAGGACTAGCGGAAACAGATACGCAGTATTTT.

In the case of this clone: Additional DNA sequences in this sample encode the identical CDR3. The chain's CDR3 is CASSLTGNTEAFF. For the CDR3, the DNA is TGTGCCAGCAGCTTAACAGGGAATACTGAAGCTTTCTTT. The genes are TRBV7-2 and TRBJ1-1; the D gene is possibly TRBD1 (6 bases). The CDR3 loop spans 13 amino acids. Per germline, CDR1 SGHTA and CDR2 FQGNSA. The V end was cut by 2 bases, the J end by 5 bases, with 9 bases between.

This chain joins TRBV2 and TRBJ2-1; weak D call: TRBD1 (6 bases). The CDR3 is 11 residues long. Germline assignment: CDR1 SNHLY and CDR2 FYNNEI. CDR3: CVENRANEQFF. The DNA for the CDR3 is TGTGTCGAAAACAGGGCAAATGAGCAGTTCTTC.

The rearrangement joins TRBV6-4 to TRBJ2-1; TRBD2 matches at 8 bases. CDR3 size: 14 residues. V shed 5 bases, J shed 5 bases, and the junction held 5 bases outside the gene matches. Per the germline V gene, CDR1 is MRHNA and CDR2 is SNTAGT. CDR3: CASSRLANHNEQFF. CDR3 sequence (DNA): TGTGCCAGCAGTCGACTAGCGAACCACAATGAGCAGTTCTTC.

The chain combines TRBV9 with TRBJ2-5; D might be TRBD1 or TRBD2, each matching 5 bases. V was trimmed by 4 bases and J by 5 bases, leaving 18 bases between them. The CDR3 runs to 15 residues. From germline, CDR1 is SGDLS and CDR2 YYNGEE. The chain's CDR3 is CASSPAGATTETQYF. CDR3 coding DNA: TGTGCCAGCAGCCCCGCCGGGGCTACGACCGAGACCCAGTACTTC.

This clone was seen just once. CDR3 in amino acids: CASSGAQASPGTVNQPQHF. Written as DNA, the CDR3 is TGTGCCAGCAGTGGAGCGCAGGCATCACCGGGGACGGTCAATCAGCCCCAGCATTTT. The chain carries TRBV6-1 and TRBJ1-5; D is possibly TRBD1 (5 bases). The length of the CDR3 is 19 residues. Germline lookup yields CDR1 MNHNS and CDR2 SASEGT. V was cut by 4 bases and J by 3 bases, with 25 bases left in between.

V and J are TRBV5-8 and TRBJ1-1; D remains unclear. The CDR3 sequence is 12 residues long. V lost 7 bases, J lost 5 bases, and 12 bases lay in between. Germline lookup yields CDR1 SGHTS and CDR2 YDEGEE. CDR3 in amino acids: CASHRGRTEAFF. CDR3 DNA sequence: TGTGCCAGCCACAGAGGGCGGACTGAAGCTTTCTTT. Full variable domain (rest looked up from reference TRBV5-8 and TRBJ1-1): EAGVTQSPTHLIKTRGQQATLRCSPISGHTSVYWYQQALGLGLQFLLWYDEGEERNRGNFPPRFSGRQFPNYSSELNVNALELEDSALYLCASHRGRTEAFFGQGTRLTVV.

The CDR3 bases are TGTGCCAGCAGTTTATCACTGAGGGTCACTGAAGCTTTCTTT. Amino acids: CASSLSLRVTEAFF. The gene calls are TRBV27 and TRBJ1-1, with D hard to call. Trimming removed 0 bases at V and 4 bases at J, with 9 bases between. This CDR3 contains 14 residues. Per germline, CDR1 MNHEY and CDR2 SMNVEV (reference sequence).

The V and J genes are TRBV19 and TRBJ2-7; perhaps TRBD2 as D (6 bases). CDR3 length equals 13 residues. V was cut by 3 bases and J by 5 bases, with 11 bases left in between. The germline CDR1 and CDR2 sequences are LNHDA and SQIVND (reference sequence). The CDR3 spells CASSIKGGNEQYF. The DNA for the CDR3 is TGTGCCAGTAGTATTAAGGGAGGAAACGAGCAGTACTTC. The whole variable domain, remainder taken from reference TRBV19 and TRBJ2-7, is DGGITQSPKYLFRKEGQNVTLSCEQNLNHDAMYWYRQDPGQGLRLIYYSQIVNDFQKGDIAEGYSVSREKKESFPLTVTSAQKNPTAFYLCASSIKGGNEQYFGPGTRLTVT.

This chain connects TRBV14 to TRBJ2-7; no definite D call. Trimming shortened V by 1 base and J by 6 bases, and 10 bases separated the two germline ends. Germline assignment: CDR1 SGHDN and CDR2 FVKESK. This CDR3 contains 13 residues. The CDR3 bases are TGTGCCAGCAGCCAAGGCAGAGCCGGCGAGCAGTACTTC. Protein: CASSQGRAGEQYF.

V gene TRBV7-9 combines with J gene TRBJ1-4; D uncertain. V gave up 1 base and J gave up 5 bases, with 11 bases separating them. The germline V gene has CDR1 SEHNR and CDR2 FQNEAQ (reference sequence). This CDR3 contains 15 residues. The CDR3 DNA sequence: TGTGCCAGCAGCTTAGAGCATAGACAAAATGAAAAACTGTTTTTT. Encoded protein: CASSLEHRQNEKLFF.

A single count supports this clone. V is TRBV21-1 and J is TRBJ1-5. TRBV21-1 corresponds to a pseudogene. This CDR3 contains 16 residues. The CDR3 sequence is CASSNGDPSRNQPQHF. Written as DNA, the CDR3 is TGTGCCAGCAGCAATGGGGACCCCTCCCGGAATCAGCCCCAGCATTTT.

The rearrangement links TRBV7-3 to TRBJ2-7; a weak D match, TRBD1 (5 bases). From germline, CDR1 is SGHTA and CDR2 FQGTGA. The V gene lost 1 base and the J gene lost 6 bases, with 10 bases spanning the gap. The CDR3 consists of 13 residues. CDR3: CASSLMQGTEQYF. The CDR3 DNA sequence: TGTGCCAGCAGCTTAATGCAGGGTACCGAGCAGTACTTC.

This rearrangement joins TRBV6-5 to TRBJ2-7; D perhaps matches TRBD1 (5 bases). Trimming shortened V by 0 bases and J by 2 bases, and 14 bases separated the two germline ends. This CDR3 is 16 amino acids long. Looked up from germline, CDR1 is MNHEY and CDR2 is SVGAGI. In nucleotides, the CDR3 is TGTGCCAGCAGTTACTCTGCCCAGGGATCTGCCTACGAGCAGTACTTC. It specifies CASSYSAQGSAYEQYF.

V usage is TRBV11-3 and J usage is TRBJ1-1; a weak D match, TRBD1 (6 bases). CDR1 is SGHNT, CDR2 YENEEA, per germline. This CDR3 spans 15 amino acids. The V end lost 1 base, the J end lost 5 bases, and 14 bases lay between the germline ends. The CDR3 spells CASSLVEGGNTEAFF. For the CDR3, the DNA is TGTGCCAGCAGCTTAGTCGAGGGGGGTAATACTGAAGCTTTCTTT.